This T cell receptor (beta chain) was retrieved from a study of cytomegalovirus exposure and HLA in healthy donors. With 1 base removed from V and 0 bases from J, the gap between germline ends came to 13 bases. The CDR3 has 16 residues. The germline V gene has CDR1 SGHRS and CDR2 YFSETQ. PCR primers comprised 60 Vbeta and 13 Jbeta primers. Sequenced by immunoSEQ multiplex PCR; TCRdb stores in-frame clones only, minus some. The sample has just under 250,000 clones, more than 75% seen once. Turning to this clone: Antigen specificity is unknown.

Findings of the study overall: TCR beta V segments were, for the most part, productive about 87% or about 30% of the time in an earlier analysis. It was assumed in the presence/absence analyses that sequencing depth was roughly uniform across donors.

The chain employs TRBV5-1 and TRBJ1-2; D gene ambiguous. Sequencing was done on a sample of PBMCs. The sequence was obtained from a woman between 35 and 50 years old in good health and CMV-seropositive. The CDR3 sequence: CASSLNGYSTNYGYTF. In DNA, the CDR3 is TGCGCCAGCAGCTTGAATGGATACAGCACTAACTATGGCTACACCTTC.